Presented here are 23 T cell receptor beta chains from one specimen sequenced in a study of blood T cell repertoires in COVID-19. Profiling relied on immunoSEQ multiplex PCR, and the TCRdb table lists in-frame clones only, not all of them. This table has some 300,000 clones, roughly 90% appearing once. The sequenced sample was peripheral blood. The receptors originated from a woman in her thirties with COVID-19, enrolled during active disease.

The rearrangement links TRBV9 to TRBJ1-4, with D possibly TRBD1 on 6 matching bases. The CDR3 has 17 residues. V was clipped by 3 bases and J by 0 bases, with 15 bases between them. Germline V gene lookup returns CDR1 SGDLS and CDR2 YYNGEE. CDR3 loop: CASSAQGPLATNEKLFF. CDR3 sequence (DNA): TGTGCCAGCAGCGCACAGGGCCCCTTAGCAACTAATGAAAAACTGTTTTTT.

The CDR3 protein is CSVERDTGELFF. In nucleotides, the CDR3 is TGCAGCGTTGAGCGTGATACCGGGGAGCTGTTTTTT. The chain uses TRBV29-1 and TRBJ2-2; no reliable D call. The CDR3 length is 12 residues. V shed 3 bases and J shed 5 bases, with 7 bases lying between them. In germline, CDR1 is SQVTM, CDR2 ANQGSEA.

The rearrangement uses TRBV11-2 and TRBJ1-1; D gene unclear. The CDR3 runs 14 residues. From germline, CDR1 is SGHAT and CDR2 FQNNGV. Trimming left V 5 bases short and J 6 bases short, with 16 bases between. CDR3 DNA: TGTGCCAGCAGCGCAACCATTATGGGCGCTGAAGCTTTCTTT. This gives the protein CASSATIMGAEAFF.

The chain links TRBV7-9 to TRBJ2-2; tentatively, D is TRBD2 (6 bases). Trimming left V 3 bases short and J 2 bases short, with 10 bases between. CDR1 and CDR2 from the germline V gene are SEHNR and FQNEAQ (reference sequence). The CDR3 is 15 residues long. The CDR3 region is CASSFGTHNTGELFF. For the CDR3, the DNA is TGTGCCAGCAGCTTCGGGACTCATAACACCGGGGAGCTGTTTTTT.

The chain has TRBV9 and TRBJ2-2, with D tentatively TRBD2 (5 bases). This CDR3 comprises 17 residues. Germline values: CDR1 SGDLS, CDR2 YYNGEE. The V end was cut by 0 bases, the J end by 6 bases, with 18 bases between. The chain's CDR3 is CASSVGGFQVSPGELFF. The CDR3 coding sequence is TGTGCCAGCAGCGTAGGAGGGTTCCAGGTCAGTCCCGGGGAGCTGTTTTTT.

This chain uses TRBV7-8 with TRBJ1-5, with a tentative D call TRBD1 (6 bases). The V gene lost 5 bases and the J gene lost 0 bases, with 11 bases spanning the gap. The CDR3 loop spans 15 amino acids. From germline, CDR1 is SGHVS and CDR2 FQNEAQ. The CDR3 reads CASSLLQGSNQPQHF. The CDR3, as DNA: TGTGCCAGCAGCCTCCTACAGGGTAGCAATCAGCCCCAGCATTTT.

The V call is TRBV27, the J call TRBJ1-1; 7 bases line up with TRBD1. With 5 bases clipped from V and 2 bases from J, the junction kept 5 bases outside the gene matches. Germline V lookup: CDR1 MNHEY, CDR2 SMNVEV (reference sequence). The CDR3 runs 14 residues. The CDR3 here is CASSLTGVNTEAFF. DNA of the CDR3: TGTGCCAGCAGTCTCACAGGGGTTAACACTGAAGCTTTCTTT.

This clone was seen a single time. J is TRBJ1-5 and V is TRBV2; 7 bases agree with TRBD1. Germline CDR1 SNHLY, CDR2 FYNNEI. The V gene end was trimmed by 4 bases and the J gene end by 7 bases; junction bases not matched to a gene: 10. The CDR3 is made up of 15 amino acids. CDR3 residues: CASSARTGERQPQHF. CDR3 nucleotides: TGTGCCAGCAGTGCCAGGACAGGTGAGAGACAGCCCCAGCATTTT.

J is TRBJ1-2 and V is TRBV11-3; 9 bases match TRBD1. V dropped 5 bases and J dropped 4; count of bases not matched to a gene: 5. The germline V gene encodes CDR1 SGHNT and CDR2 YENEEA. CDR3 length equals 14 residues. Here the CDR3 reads CASSSRDRAYGYTF. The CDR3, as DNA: TGTGCCAGCAGCAGTCGGGACAGGGCCTATGGCTACACCTTC.

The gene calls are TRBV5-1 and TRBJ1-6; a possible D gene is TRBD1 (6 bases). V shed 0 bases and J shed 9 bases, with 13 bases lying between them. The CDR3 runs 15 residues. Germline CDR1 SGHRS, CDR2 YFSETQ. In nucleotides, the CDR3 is TGCGCCAGCAGCTTGGAGGCAGGGGCTTCTTCACCCCTCCACTTT. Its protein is CASSLEAGASSPLHF.

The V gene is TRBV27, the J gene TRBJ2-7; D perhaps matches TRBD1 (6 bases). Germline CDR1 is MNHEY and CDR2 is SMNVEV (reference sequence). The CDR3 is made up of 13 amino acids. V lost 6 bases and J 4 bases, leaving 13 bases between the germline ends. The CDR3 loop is CASSRGQTYEQYF. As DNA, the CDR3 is TGTGCCAGCAGCCGAGGACAGACGTACGAGCAGTACTTC.

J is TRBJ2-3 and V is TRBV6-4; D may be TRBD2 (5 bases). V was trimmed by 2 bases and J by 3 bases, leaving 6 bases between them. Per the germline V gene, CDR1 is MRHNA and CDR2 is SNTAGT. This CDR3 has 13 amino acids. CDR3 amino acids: CASSDEGTDTQYF. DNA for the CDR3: TGTGCCAGCAGTGACGAGGGAACAGATACGCAGTATTTT.

CDR3 amino acids: CASSLRQGEGTDTQYF. CDR3 in DNA: TGTGCCAGCAGCCTCCGACAGGGGGAGGGCACAGATACGCAGTATTTT. This chain joins TRBV11-3 and TRBJ2-3; 9 bases match TRBD1. Trimming took 5 bases from V and 1 from J; bases not matched to a gene: 7. The CDR3 is 16 residues long. In germline, CDR1 is SGHNT, CDR2 YENEEA.

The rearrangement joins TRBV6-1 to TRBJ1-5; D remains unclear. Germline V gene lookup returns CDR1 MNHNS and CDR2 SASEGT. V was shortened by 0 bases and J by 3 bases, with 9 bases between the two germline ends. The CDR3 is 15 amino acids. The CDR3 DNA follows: TGTGCCAGCAGTGAAGCAGTCGGGTCCAATCAGCCCCAGCATTTT. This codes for CASSEAVGSNQPQHF.

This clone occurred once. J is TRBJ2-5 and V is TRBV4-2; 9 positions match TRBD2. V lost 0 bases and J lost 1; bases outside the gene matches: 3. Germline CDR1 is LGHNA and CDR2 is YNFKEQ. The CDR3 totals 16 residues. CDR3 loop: CASSQDERGVQETQYF. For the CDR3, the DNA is TGTGCCAGCAGCCAAGATGAGCGGGGGGTCCAAGAGACCCAGTACTTC.

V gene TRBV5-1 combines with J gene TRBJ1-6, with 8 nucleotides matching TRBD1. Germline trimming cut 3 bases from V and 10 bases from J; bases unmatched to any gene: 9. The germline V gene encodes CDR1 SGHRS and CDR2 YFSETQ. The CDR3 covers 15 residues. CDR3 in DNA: TGCGCCAGCAGCTCGAACCAGGGGGCAGGATCACCCCTCCACTTT. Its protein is CASSSNQGAGSPLHF.

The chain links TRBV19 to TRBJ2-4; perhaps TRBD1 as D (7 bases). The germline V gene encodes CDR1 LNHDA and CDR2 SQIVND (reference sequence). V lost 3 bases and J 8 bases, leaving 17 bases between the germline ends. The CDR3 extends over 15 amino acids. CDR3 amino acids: CASSILAARGDIQYF. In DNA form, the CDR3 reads TGTGCCAGTAGTATTTTGGCAGCCAGGGGGGACATTCAGTACTTC.

Written as DNA, the CDR3 is TGTGCCAGCAGCCCCGAGACAGGGAGATTGGAGACCCAGTACTTC. This codes for CASSPETGRLETQYF. The chain employs TRBV9 and TRBJ2-5; 7 positions match TRBD1. The CDR3 spans 15 residues. The V gene end was trimmed by 4 bases and the J gene end by 5 bases; junction bases not matched to a gene: 11. CDR1 SGDLS and CDR2 YYNGEE come from the germline V gene. Variable domain in full (rest from reference TRBV9 and TRBJ2-5): DSGVTQTPKHLITATGQRVTLRCSPRSGDLSVYWYQQSLDQGLQFLIQYYNGEERAKGNILERFSAQQFPDLHSELNLSSLELGDSALYFCASSPETGRLETQYFGPGTRLLVL.

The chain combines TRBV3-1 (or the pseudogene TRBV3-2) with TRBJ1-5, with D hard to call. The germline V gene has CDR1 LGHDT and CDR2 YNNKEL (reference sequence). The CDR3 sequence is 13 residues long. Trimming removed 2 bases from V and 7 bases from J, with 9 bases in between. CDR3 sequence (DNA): TGTGCCAGCAGCCAAATAGGCGGCCAGCCCCAGCATTTT. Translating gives CASSQIGGQPQHF.

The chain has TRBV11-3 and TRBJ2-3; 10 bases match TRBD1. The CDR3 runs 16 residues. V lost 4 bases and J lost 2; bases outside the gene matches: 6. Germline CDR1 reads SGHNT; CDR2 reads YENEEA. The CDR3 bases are TGTGCCAGCAGCTCACGACAGGGGGCAGACACAGATACGCAGTATTTT. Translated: CASSSRQGADTDTQYF.

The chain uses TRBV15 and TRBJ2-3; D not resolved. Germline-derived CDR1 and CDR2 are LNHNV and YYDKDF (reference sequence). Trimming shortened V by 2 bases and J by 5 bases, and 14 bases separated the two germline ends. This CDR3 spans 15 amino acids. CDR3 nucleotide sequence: TGTGCCACCAGCAGACTCCCTGGCCCAGGAGATACGCAGTATTTT. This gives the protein CATSRLPGPGDTQYF.

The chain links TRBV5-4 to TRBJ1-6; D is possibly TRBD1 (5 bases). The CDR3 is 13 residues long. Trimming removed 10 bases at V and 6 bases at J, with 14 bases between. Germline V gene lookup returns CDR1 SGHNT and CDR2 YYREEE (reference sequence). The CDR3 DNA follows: TGTGCCGCACGGACATCGCCTAATTCACCCCTCCACTTT. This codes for CAARTSPNSPLHF. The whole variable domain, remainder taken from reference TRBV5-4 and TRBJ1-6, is ETGVTQSPTHLIKTRGQQVTLRCSSQSGHNTVSWYQQALGQGPQFIFQYYREEENGRGNFPPRFSGLQFPNYSSELNVNALELDDSALYLCAARTSPNSPLHFGNGTRLTVT.

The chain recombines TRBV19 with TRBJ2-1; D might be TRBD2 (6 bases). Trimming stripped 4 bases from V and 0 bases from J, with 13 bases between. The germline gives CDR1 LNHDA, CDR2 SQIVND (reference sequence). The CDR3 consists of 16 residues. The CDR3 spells CASSKRALSSYNEQFF. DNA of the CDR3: TGTGCCAGTAGTAAGCGGGCCCTGAGCTCCTACAATGAGCAGTTCTTC.